This T cell receptor (beta chain) was sequenced in a study of identifying expanded T cells in peripheral blood. The CDR3 length is 15 residues. V lost 5 bases, J lost 1 base, and 15 bases lay in between. Germline CDR1 MDHEN, CDR2 SYDVKM. TCRdb's table, derived via immunoSEQ multiplex PCR, lists solely in-frame clones and lacks some. Among some 81,000 clones listed, 70% to 90% were seen once. V is TRBV28 and J is TRBJ2-7, with D unclear. The specimen was blood. The receptor's source is a person aged 18 to 70 in good health. The CDR3 DNA reads TGTGCCAGCAGTCCCCCCACAGCCCCTTCCTACGAGCAGTACTTC. Protein product: CASSPPTAPSYEQYF.